This T cell receptor beta chain was found in a study of shared clonotypes between healthy human individuals. Across the study: Researchers drew samples from two women and three men aged 18 to 49. Overall study results and limits: Among donors, clonotype sharing was expected to be affected by sequencing depth.

The donors were all Caucasian adults (living in Nashville, Tennessee). J was trimmed by 5 bases and V by 7 bases; bases with no gene match: 8. There are 15 residues in the CDR3. From germline, CDR1 is MNHEY and CDR2 SVGAGI. Details on this clone: The antigen remains unidentified.

PCR replicates from unsorted PBMC used roughly 310 ng DNA, and this amount was approximately 30,000 T cell genomes. Profiled with immunoSEQ multiplex PCR; TCRdb holds only in-frame clones, not every one. The sample consists of about 480,000 clones, less than 85% of them appearing once. The chain has TRBV6-5 and TRBJ2-2, with 9 bases lining up with TRBD1. The specimen sequenced was PBMCs. The receptor comes from a woman aged 40 to 50 in good health. Some clones in this sample may be carry-over from other donors' samples. The CDR3 here is CASNRDREGTGELFF. CDR3 nucleotides: TGTGCCAGCAACAGGGACAGGGAGGGAACCGGGGAGCTGTTTTTT.